This T cell receptor beta chain was documented in a study of CD8 T cells in ankylosing spondylitis. This clonotype was observed a handful of times. The antigen is not known. The CDR3 runs to 14 residues. Per germline, CDR1 LGHNA and CDR2 YSLEER. Trimming took 4 bases from V and 7 from J, leaving 14 bases between them. General study points: Ankylosing spondylitis blood appeared to carry a characteristic TCR beta motif of several highly homologous variants.

TCRdb passed the 5' RACE reads through MiXCR, listing each CDR3 protein once. The data hold a few hundred thousand distinct CDR3 sequences, with 7% to 9% observed a single time. Sequencing input: blood, either unsorted or a sorted T cell fraction (not recorded which). The receptor was isolated from a male donor with ankylosing spondylitis. The rearrangement links TRBV4-3 to TRBJ2-1; no firm D call. CDR3 loop: CASSRRSTLNEQFF. The CDR3 DNA follows: TGCGCCAGCAGCCGGCGGTCGACGTTGAATGAGCAGTTCTTC.